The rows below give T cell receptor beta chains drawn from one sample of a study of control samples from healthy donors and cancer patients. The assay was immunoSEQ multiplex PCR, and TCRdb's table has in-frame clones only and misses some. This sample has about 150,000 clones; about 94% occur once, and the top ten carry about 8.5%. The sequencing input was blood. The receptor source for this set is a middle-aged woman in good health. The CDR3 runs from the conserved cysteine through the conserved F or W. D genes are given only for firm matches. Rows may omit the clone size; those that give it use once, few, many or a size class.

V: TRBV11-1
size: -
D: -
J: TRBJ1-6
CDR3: CASSLQNNSPLHF
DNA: TGTGCCAGCAGCTTGCAGAATAATTCACCCCTCCACTTT

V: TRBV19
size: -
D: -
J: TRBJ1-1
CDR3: CASSISLNTEAFF
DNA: TGTGCCAGTAGTATTAGCCTGAACACTGAAGCTTTCTTT

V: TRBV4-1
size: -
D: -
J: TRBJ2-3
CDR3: CASSQVPGRSMDTQYF
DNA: TGTGCCAGCAGCCAAGTTCCAGGGCGATCAATGGATACGCAGTATTTT

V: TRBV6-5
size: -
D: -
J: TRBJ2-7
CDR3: CASGLPSYEQYF
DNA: TGTGCCAGCGGCCTTCCCTCCTACGAGCAGTACTTC

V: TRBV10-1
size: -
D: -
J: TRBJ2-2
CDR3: CASSGAGRLTGELFF
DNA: TGCGCCAGCAGTGGAGCAGGGCGTCTCACCGGGGAGCTGTTTTTT

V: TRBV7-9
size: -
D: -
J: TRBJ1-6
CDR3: CASSLSPQGPLHF
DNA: TGTGCCAGCAGCTTATCACCCCAGGGACCCCTCCACTTT

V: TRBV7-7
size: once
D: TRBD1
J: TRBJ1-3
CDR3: CASSSGQGGAGNTIYF
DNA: TGTGCTAGCAGCTCCGGACAGGGGGGAGCTGGAAACACCATATATTTT

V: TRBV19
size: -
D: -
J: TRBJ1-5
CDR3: CASSMQTNQPQHF
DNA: TGTGCCAGTAGTATGCAGACCAATCAGCCCCAGCATTTT

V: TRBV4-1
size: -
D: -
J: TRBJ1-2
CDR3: CASSQDGQVNYGYTF
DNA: TGCGCCAGCAGCCAAGATGGGCAGGTAAACTATGGCTACACCTTC

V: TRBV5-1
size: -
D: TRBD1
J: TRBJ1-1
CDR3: CASSRGGQGNTEAFF
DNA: TGCGCCAGCAGCAGAGGGGGACAGGGTAACACTGAAGCTTTCTTT

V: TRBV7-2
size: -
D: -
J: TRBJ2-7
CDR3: CASSLRVKTYEQYF
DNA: TGTGCCAGCAGCTTAAGGGTGAAAACCTACGAGCAGTACTTC

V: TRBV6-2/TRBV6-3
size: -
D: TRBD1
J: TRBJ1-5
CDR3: CASSWGQGDFQPQHF
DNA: TGTGCCAGCAGTTGGGGACAGGGGGACTTTCAGCCCCAGCATTTT

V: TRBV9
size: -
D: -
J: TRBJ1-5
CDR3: CASSEGEGIGNQPQHF
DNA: TGTGCCAGCAGCGAAGGGGAGGGTATCGGCAATCAGCCCCAGCATTTT

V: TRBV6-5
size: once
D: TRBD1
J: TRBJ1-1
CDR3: CAAGGQDTEAFF
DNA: TGTGCCGCGGGAGGACAGGACACTGAAGCTTTCTTT

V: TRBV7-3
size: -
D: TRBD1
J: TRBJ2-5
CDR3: CASSSQGSETQYF
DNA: TGTGCCAGCAGCTCACAGGGGAGTGAGACCCAGTACTTC

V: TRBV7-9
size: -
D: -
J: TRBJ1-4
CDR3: CASSYRQSGIEKLFF
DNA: TGTGCCAGCAGCTACCGACAGTCGGGTATTGAAAAACTGTTTTTT

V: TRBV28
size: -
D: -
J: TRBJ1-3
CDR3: CASSPRGGGGNTIYF
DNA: TGTGCCAGCAGCCCCCGGGGTGGAGGGGGAAACACCATATATTTT

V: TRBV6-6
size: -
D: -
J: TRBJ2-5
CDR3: CASSYPETQYF
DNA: TGTGCCAGCAGTTATCCGGAGACCCAGTACTTC

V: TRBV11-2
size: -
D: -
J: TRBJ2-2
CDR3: CASSRGLSGTGELFF
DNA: TGTGCCAGCAGCCGGGGCCTTAGCGGCACCGGGGAGCTGTTTTTT

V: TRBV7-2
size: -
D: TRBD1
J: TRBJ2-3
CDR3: CASSPGPFRGDTQYF
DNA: TGTGCCAGCAGCCCTGGGCCCTTCAGGGGGGATACGCAGTATTTT

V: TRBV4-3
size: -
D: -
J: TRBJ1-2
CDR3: CASSWGDSRSSGGYTF
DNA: TGCGCCAGCAGCTGGGGAGACAGCCGGTCATCTGGCGGCTACACCTTC

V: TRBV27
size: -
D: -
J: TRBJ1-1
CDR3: CATLCEDSSFEAFF
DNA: TGTGCCACCCTGTGCGAGGACAGCAGCTTTGAAGCTTTCTTT

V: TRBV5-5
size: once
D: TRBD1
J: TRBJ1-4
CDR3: CASSFRQGPTNEKLFF
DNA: TGTGCCAGCAGCTTTCGACAGGGCCCAACTAATGAAAAACTGTTTTTT

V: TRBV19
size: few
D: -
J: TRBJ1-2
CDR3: CASSPGTANYGYTF
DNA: TGTGCCAGTAGTCCGGGGACCGCTAACTATGGCTACACCTTC

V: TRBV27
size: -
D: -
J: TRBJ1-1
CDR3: CASSPTAGDPEAFF
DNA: TGTGCCAGCAGTCCTACCGCCGGCGATCCTGAAGCTTTCTTT

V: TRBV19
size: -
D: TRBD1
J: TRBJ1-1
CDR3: CASSRQGRIVNEAFF
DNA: TGTGCCAGTAGTAGACAGGGAAGGATCGTGAATGAAGCTTTCTTT

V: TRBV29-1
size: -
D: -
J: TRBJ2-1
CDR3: CSVVSGGRYNEQFF
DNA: TGCAGCGTTGTATCCGGGGGTCGGTACAATGAGCAGTTCTTC

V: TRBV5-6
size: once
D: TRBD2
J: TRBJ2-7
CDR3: CASRTTSGPYYEQYF
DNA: TGTGCCAGCAGGACCACTAGCGGACCTTACTACGAGCAGTACTTC

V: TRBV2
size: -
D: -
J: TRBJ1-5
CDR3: CASSEAVLLQPQHF
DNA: TGTGCCAGCAGTGAAGCCGTGCTACTTCAGCCCCAGCATTTT

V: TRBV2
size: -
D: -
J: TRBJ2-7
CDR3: CASSRDMMNEQYF
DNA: TGTGCCAGCAGTCGGGACATGATGAACGAGCAGTACTTC

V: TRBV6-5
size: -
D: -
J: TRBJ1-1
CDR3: CASNRDPGAEAFF
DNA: TGTGCCAGTAACCGGGACCCCGGCGCTGAAGCTTTCTTT

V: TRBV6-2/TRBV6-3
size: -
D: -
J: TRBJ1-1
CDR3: CASSYVAGNTEAFF
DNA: TGTGCCAGCAGTTACGTTGCGGGGAACACTGAAGCTTTCTTT

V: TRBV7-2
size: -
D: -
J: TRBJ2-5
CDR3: CASSLRVLGQETQYF
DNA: TGTGCCAGCAGCTTACGAGTTTTGGGGCAAGAGACCCAGTACTTC

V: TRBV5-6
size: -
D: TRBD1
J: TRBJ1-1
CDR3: CASSPDGTAVLNTEAFF
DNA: TGTGCCAGCAGCCCAGATGGGACAGCAGTTTTGAACACTGAAGCTTTCTTT

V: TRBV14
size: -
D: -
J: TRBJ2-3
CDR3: CASSPSGVWTDTQYF
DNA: TGTGCCAGCAGCCCCTCAGGGGTGTGGACAGATACGCAGTATTTT

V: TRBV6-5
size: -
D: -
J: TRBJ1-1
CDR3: CASSPGRRMNTEAFF
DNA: TGTGCCAGCAGTCCTGGACGGCGGATGAACACTGAAGCTTTCTTT

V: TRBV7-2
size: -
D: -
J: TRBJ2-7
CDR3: CASSSPMWAGSSYEQYF
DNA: TGTGCCAGCAGCTCCCCGATGTGGGCGGGGAGCTCCTACGAGCAGTACTTC

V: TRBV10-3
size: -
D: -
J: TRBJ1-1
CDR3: CAISEEGLMNTEAFF
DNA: TGTGCCATCAGTGAAGAGGGGTTAATGAACACTGAAGCTTTCTTT

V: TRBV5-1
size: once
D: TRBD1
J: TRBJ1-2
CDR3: CASSSGQVDYGYTF
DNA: TGCGCCAGCAGCTCAGGACAGGTAGACTATGGCTACACCTTC

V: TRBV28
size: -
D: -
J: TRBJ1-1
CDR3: CASSLSPGYGTEAFF
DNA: TGTGCCAGCAGTTTGTCCCCAGGGTACGGCACTGAAGCTTTCTTT

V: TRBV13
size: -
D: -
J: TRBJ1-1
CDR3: CASSLGSVTTEAFF
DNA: TGTGCCAGCAGCTTAGGGTCGGTAACCACTGAAGCTTTCTTT

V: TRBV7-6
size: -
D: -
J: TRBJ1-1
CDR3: CASSLSAGNTEAFF
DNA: TGTGCCAGCAGCTTAAGCGCAGGGAACACTGAAGCTTTCTTT

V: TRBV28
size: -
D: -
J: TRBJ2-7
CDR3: CASSLKGAYEQYF
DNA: TGTGCCAGCAGTTTAAAGGGGGCCTACGAGCAGTACTTC

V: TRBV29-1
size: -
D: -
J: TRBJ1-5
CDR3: CSVEYGASQPQHF
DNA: TGCAGCGTTGAATACGGAGCTAGTCAGCCCCAGCATTTT